This T cell receptor beta chain is from a study of cytomegalovirus exposure and HLA in healthy donors. Per the germline V gene, CDR1 is MNHEY and CDR2 is SMNVEV (reference sequence). The CDR3 is 15 amino acids. V was clipped by 7 bases and J by 2 bases; unmatched bases: 8. 60 Vbeta and 13 Jbeta primers were used in PCR. The repertoire was sequenced with immunoSEQ multiplex PCR; TCRdb's copy has only in-frame clones and lacks some. This table has more than 150,000 clones, approximately 84% appearing once. The source is a woman in her thirties or forties in good health and CMV-seropositive. The sequenced sample consisted of PBMCs. The V call is TRBV27, the J call TRBJ2-3, with 8 bases identical to TRBD2. The CDR3 sequence is CASTKRGTNTDTQYF. The CDR3 nucleotides are TGTGCCAGCACGAAGCGGGGGACAAACACAGATACGCAGTATTTT.